Below, 19 T cell receptor beta chains from the same sample are listed, as sequenced in a study of beta chain features in type 1 diabetes. Expressed TCRB transcripts were sequenced because the isolated RNA had all been reverse transcribed beforehand. Repertoires were generated with immunoSEQ multiplex PCR, while TCRdb's copy carries only in-frame clones and drops some. The table has about 900,000 clones, roughly a sixth seen once. The specimen was naive CD4+ T cells from blood. All receptors come from a woman aged 18-35 years in good health.

This clone came up a few times. V gene TRBV2 combines with J gene TRBJ2-7; D is unclear. The CDR3 extends over 14 amino acids. Trimming removed 4 bases from V and 4 bases from J, with 14 bases in between. CDR1 is SNHLY, CDR2 FYNNEI, per germline. The CDR3 here is CASSVAELSYEQYF. In DNA, the CDR3 is TGTGCCAGCAGTGTGGCAGAGCTCTCATACGAGCAGTACTTC.

This sequence joins TRBV5-8 and TRBJ2-7; 10 nucleotides agree with TRBD2. The CDR3 loop spans 15 amino acids. The germline V gene encodes CDR1 SGHTS and CDR2 YDEGEE. Unmatched junction bases numbered 9, after V lost 5 bases and J lost 4 bases. The CDR3 region has the DNA TGTGCCAGCAGTCGGAGCGGGAGGGCCCGGTACGAGCAGTACTTC. Translation: CASSRSGRARYEQYF.

This clone showed up just a few times. The chain recombines TRBV25-1 with TRBJ1-3; D remains ambiguous. Trimming shortened V by 3 bases and J by 0 bases, and 9 bases separated the two germline ends. Germline loops: CDR1 MGHDK, CDR2 SYGVNS. The CDR3 is 15 residues long. CDR3 amino acids: CASSDSGLSGNTIYF. CDR3 nucleotides: TGTGCCAGCAGTGATTCAGGCCTCTCTGGAAACACCATATATTTT.

The chain is built from TRBV23-1 and TRBJ2-7; D is possibly TRBD1 (5 bases). TRBV23-1 belongs to the ORF category, with a function that is uncertain. The CDR3 consists of 14 residues. The germline V and J ends were trimmed by 0 bases and 5 bases, with 11 bases remaining between them. CDR3 protein: CASSQSLRGDEQYF. Written as DNA, the CDR3 is TGCGCCAGCAGTCAATCACTTAGGGGTGACGAGCAGTACTTC.

This clone was seen a few times. The chain uses TRBV2 and TRBJ2-6; 9 nucleotides line up with TRBD1. V lost 4 bases and J lost 1; bases outside the gene matches: 11. Looked up from germline, CDR1 is SNHLY and CDR2 is FYNNEI. The CDR3 has 19 residues. CDR3 in DNA: TGTGCCAGCAGTGGAAGACCGGGACAGGGATTATCTGGGGCCAACGTCCTGACTTTC. Translation: CASSGRPGQGLSGANVLTF.

The rearrangement joins TRBV4-2 to TRBJ1-1, with D perhaps matching TRBD1 (6 bases). The germline gives CDR1 LGHNA, CDR2 YNFKEQ. The length of the CDR3 is 14 residues. V dropped 6 bases and J dropped 0 bases, with 11 bases sitting between them. The CDR3 here is CASSEGGMNTEAFF. The CDR3 coding sequence is TGTGCCAGCAGTGAAGGGGGGATGAACACTGAAGCTTTCTTT.

This clone was recorded a few times. The gene calls are TRBV19 and TRBJ2-1; no clear D. The CDR3 sequence is 13 residues long. Germline V gene sequence: CDR1 LNHDA, CDR2 SQIVND (reference sequence). Trimming took 3 bases from V and 6 from J, leaving 9 bases between them. CDR3 sequence reads: CASSIGFPNEQFF. In DNA, the CDR3 is TGTGCCAGTAGTATTGGGTTTCCCAATGAGCAGTTCTTC.

This clone was detected a few times. This sample also contains other DNA sequences that code for the same CDR3. The V call is TRBV6-5, the J call TRBJ2-7; D is uncertain. CDR3 length equals 13 residues. Germline CDR1 reads MNHEY; CDR2 reads SVGAGI. The V gene lost 2 bases and the J gene lost 2 bases, with 7 bases spanning the gap. Written as DNA, the CDR3 is TGTGCCAGCAGTTACCGGCTAGCCTACGAGCAGTACTTC. This gives the protein CASSYRLAYEQYF.

The rearrangement links TRBV4-1 to TRBJ2-7; perhaps TRBD2 as D (5 bases). V dropped 0 bases and J dropped 7 bases, with 19 bases sitting between them. CDR3 length: 16 residues. Germline lookup yields CDR1 MGHRA and CDR2 YSYEKL. For the CDR3, the DNA is TGCGCCAGCAGCCAAGATTTTGGAGCGGCAGGTCGGGAGCAGTACTTC. This gives the protein CASSQDFGAAGREQYF.

A word on this clone: The junction does not match germline at one end; this may be a read error. CDR3 bases: TGTGCTAGCAGGTCACTAGCGGGAGTTAAGGAGACCCAGTACTTC. Protein: CASRSLAGVKETQYF. The genes are TRBV7-7 and TRBJ2-5; 11 nucleotides line up with TRBD2. CDR1 is SSHAT and CDR2 is FNYEAQ in the germline V gene (reference sequence). This CDR3 has 15 residues.

V is TRBV21-1 and J is TRBJ1-2; TRBD1, as called in the table, went unchecked against the DNA. TRBV21-1 is labeled a pseudogene. The CDR3 is 17 residues long. Here the CDR3 DNA reads TGTGCCAGCAGCAACCGTTTCCCGGGACAGGGACTCTATGGCTACACCTTC. Encoded protein: CASSNRFPGQGLYGYTF.

This clone appeared a few times. This chain links TRBV25-1 with TRBJ2-2, with 12 positions matching TRBD1. Germline assignment: CDR1 MGHDK and CDR2 SYGVNS. V lost 1 base, J lost 6 bases, and 3 bases stayed unmatched. The CDR3 sequence is 16 residues long. Here the CDR3 reads CASSELGQGAPGELFF. CDR3 nucleotide sequence: TGTGCCAGCAGTGAATTGGGACAGGGGGCGCCCGGGGAGCTGTTTTTT.

This clone was observed a handful of times. The chain uses TRBV11-1 and TRBJ1-5; the D is unclear. The V end was cut by 5 bases, the J end by 3 bases, with 14 bases between. CDR3 length: 15 amino acids. Germline V lookup: CDR1 SGHAT, CDR2 FQDESV (reference sequence). The CDR3 DNA sequence: TGTGCCAGCAGCCTCGAGGGTGGGTACAATCAGCCCCAGCATTTT. Translation gives CASSLEGGYNQPQHF.

This chain links TRBV7-9 with TRBJ1-4, with D tentatively TRBD1 (5 bases). This CDR3 contains 14 residues. The V end lost 7 bases, the J end lost 6 bases, and 15 bases lay between the germline ends. The V gene's germline CDR1 is SEHNR and CDR2 FQNEAQ (reference sequence). CDR3: CASNPGGADEKLFF. As DNA, the CDR3 is TGTGCCAGCAACCCGGGGGGAGCAGATGAAAAACTGTTTTTT. The full variable domain, with the rest looked up from reference TRBV7-9 and TRBJ1-4, is DTGVSQNPRHKITKRGQNVTFRCDPISEHNRLYWYRQTLGQGPEFLTYFQNEAQLEKSRLLSDRFSAERPKGSFSTLEIQRTEQGDSAMYLCASNPGGADEKLFFGSGTQLSVL.

The table lists this clone with a few counts. The V gene is TRBV5-8, the J gene TRBJ1-2; 7 nucleotides match TRBD1. J was trimmed by 6 bases and V by 0 bases; bases with no gene match: 5. Germline V lookup: CDR1 SGHTS, CDR2 YDEGEE. The length of the CDR3 is 14 residues. CDR3 loop: CASSLVYRGDGYTF. The DNA for the CDR3 is TGTGCCAGCAGCTTGGTCTACAGGGGTGATGGCTACACCTTC.

This chain links TRBV9 with TRBJ2-1; TRBD2 matches at 7 bases. This CDR3 comprises 13 residues. After removal of 3 bases from V and 7 bases from J, the junction contained 4 bases not matched to a gene. Germline CDR1 reads SGDLS; CDR2 reads YYNGEE. CDR3 amino acids: CASSAGTMNEQFF. CDR3 nucleotides: TGTGCCAGCAGCGCCGGGACTATGAATGAGCAGTTCTTC.

The V and J genes are TRBV23-1 and TRBJ1-5, with D possibly being TRBD1 (5 bases). TRBV23-1 falls under the ORF class, with uncertain function. The V end lost 3 bases, the J end lost 4 bases, and 16 bases lay between the germline ends. The CDR3 has 16 amino acids. CDR3 in amino acids: CASSHMGRAGNQPQHF. The DNA of the CDR3 is TGCGCCAGCAGTCATATGGGCCGGGCAGGGAATCAGCCCCAGCATTTT.

This clone has a handful of counts. The chain has TRBV4-2 and TRBJ2-1; TRBD1 agrees at 7 bases. Germline assignment: CDR1 LGHNA and CDR2 YNFKEQ. The CDR3 totals 15 residues. The J segment lost 7 bases and the V segment lost 4 bases, leaving 10 bases of the junction unmatched. CDR3 in amino acids: CASSLETQGWNEQFF. The CDR3 DNA sequence: TGTGCCAGCAGCCTCGAAACACAGGGGTGGAATGAGCAGTTCTTC.

There are a few counts of this clone. The chain carries TRBV7-9 and TRBJ2-7; TRBD2 matches at 12 bases. Germline-derived CDR1 and CDR2 are SEHNR and FQNEAQ (reference sequence). The length of the CDR3 is 18 residues. Trimming cost V 8 bases and J 3 bases; bases outside gene matches: 17. The DNA for the CDR3 is TGTGCCAGCTATCGCACATCGGCTAGCGGGAGGGGAGACTACGAGCAGTACTTC. Protein: CASYRTSASGRGDYEQYF. The full variable domain, in which reference TRBV7-9 and TRBJ2-7 provide the parts outside the CDR3, is DTGVSQNPRHKITKRGQNVTFRCDPISEHNRLYWYRQTLGQGPEFLTYFQNEAQLEKSRLLSDRFSAERPKGSFSTLEIQRTEQGDSAMYLCASYRTSASGRGDYEQYFGPGTRLTVT.